This T cell receptor beta chain was sequenced during a study of blood T cell repertoires in COVID-19. This CDR3 comprises 14 residues. V lost 5 bases, J lost 2 bases, and 6 bases stayed unmatched. Germline-derived CDR1 and CDR2 are GTSNPN and SVGIG (reference sequence). Only in-frame clones appear in the TCRdb table, and some are missing; sequencing was by immunoSEQ multiplex PCR. The sample lists 200,000 to 300,000 clones, nearly 85% occurring once. This chain links TRBV30 with TRBJ1-1; 9 bases agree with TRBD1. The sample was peripheral blood. The TCR was taken from a human donor in a cohort sampled during active COVID-19. The CDR3 DNA reads as TGTGCCTGGGAGACAGGGGGGGGAAACACTGAAGCTTTCTTT. Translated: CAWETGGGNTEAFF.